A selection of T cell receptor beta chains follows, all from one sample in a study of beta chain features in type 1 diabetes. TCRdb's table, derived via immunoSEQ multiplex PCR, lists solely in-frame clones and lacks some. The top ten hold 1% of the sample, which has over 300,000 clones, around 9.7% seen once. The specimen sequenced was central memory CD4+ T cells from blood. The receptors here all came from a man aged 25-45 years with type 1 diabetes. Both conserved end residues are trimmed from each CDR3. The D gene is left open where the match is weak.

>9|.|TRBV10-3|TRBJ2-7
AIAQEGEQY
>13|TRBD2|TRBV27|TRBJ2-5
ASSPRAGFQETQY
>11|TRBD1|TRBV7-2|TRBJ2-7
ASSLRQGYEQY
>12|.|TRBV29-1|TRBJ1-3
SVVAPNQGDTIY
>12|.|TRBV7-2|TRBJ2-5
ASSLQNNQETQY
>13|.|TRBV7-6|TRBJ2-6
ASSPGASGANVLT
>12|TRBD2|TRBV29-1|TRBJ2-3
SVVGSGGADTQY
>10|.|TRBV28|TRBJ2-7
ASSLTAYEQY
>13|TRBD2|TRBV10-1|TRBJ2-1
ASSESLAGGNEQF
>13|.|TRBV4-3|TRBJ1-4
ASSQVGDIEEKLF
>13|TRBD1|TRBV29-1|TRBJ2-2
SVDATGGAAGELF
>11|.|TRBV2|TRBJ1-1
ASSVHNRAEAF
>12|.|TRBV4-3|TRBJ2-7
ASSQEARTYEQY
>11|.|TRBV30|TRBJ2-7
AWAPEEAYEQY
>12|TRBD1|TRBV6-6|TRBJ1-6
ASSDDRGVSPLH
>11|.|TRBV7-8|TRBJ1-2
ASSLGLGAGYT
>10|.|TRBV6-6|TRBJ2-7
ASSPGAYEQY
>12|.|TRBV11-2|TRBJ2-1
ASSLNPLVDEQF
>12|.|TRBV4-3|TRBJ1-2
ASSQDRRVGGYT
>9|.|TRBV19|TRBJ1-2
ASEDSYGYT
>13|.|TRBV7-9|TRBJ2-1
ASNPGQSSYNEQF
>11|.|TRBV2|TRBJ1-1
AGSASDWTEAF
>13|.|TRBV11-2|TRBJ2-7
ASSLNGGVGDEQY
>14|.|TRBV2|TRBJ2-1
ASGKDSLKFYNEQF
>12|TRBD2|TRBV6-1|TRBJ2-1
ASYSGGAGNEQF
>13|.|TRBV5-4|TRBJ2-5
ASSLESESQETQY
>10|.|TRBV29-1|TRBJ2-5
STDWGRETQY
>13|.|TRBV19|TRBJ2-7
AINKPGTEVYEQY
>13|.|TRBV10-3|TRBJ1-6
AISRGGQGGSPLH
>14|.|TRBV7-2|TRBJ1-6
ASSHSRSSYNSPLH
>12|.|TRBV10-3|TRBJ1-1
AISGGGLNTEAF
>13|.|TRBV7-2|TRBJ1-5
ASSLLQGSNQPQH
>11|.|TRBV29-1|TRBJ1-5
SVGEGTQQPQH
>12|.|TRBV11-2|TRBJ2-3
ASSLNPSRDTQY
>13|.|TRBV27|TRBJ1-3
ASSMGRSSGNTIY
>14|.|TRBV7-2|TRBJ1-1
ASSLRGGNMNTEAF
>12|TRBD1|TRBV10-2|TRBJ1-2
ASSGTGDGYGYT
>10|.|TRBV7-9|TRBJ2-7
ASSATGFEQY
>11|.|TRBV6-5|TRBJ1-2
ASSTQGSYGYT
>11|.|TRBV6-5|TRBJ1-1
ASSYAGNTEAF
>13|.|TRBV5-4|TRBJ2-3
ASSQDPSRTDTQY
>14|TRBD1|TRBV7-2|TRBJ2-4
ASSLGPGTGVNIQY
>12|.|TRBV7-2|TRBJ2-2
ASSLESRAGELF
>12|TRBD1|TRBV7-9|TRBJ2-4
ASSPDRDKNIQY